Listed here are 8 T cell receptor beta chains from one sample, sequenced in a study of human T cells and chemical hapten exposure. TCRdb passed the RACE reads through MiXCR, listing each CDR3 protein once. The data hold roughly 100,000 distinct CDR3 sequences, with 9.5% to 12% observed a single time. Time point specified: patch test 1, 2 weeks after DPC sensitization. The treatment is: therapeutic diphenylcyclopropenone sensitization with weekly scalp DPC. The sample here was whole blood, taken in connection with sensitization to the hapten diphenylcyclopropenone (DPC). The receptors stem from a woman in her thirties or forties with alopecia areata. Some clones in this sample may be carry-over from other donors' samples.

This clonotype showed up just a few times. This chain uses TRBV18 with TRBJ1-5; D is undetermined. The V end lost 3 bases, the J end lost 3 bases, and 6 bases lay between the germline ends. In germline, CDR1 is KGHSH, CDR2 LQKENI. The CDR3 consists of 13 residues. The CDR3, as DNA: TGTGCCAGCTCACCTGGGGACAATCAGCCCCAGCATTTT. Translated: CASSPGDNQPQHF.

V is TRBV9 and J is TRBJ2-3; tentatively, D is TRBD1 or TRBD2 (6 bases each). This CDR3 comprises 16 residues. Trimming removed 4 bases from V and 2 bases from J, with 17 bases in between. The germline V gene encodes CDR1 SGDLS and CDR2 YYNGEE. The CDR3 protein is CASSTPKGGITDTQYF. Written as DNA, the CDR3 is TGTGCCAGCAGCACACCCAAGGGGGGAATCACAGATACGCAGTATTTT.

Ten or more counts support this clonotype. The V gene is TRBV18, the J gene TRBJ1-6; 7 bases match TRBD1. Germline V gives CDR1 KGHSH, CDR2 LQKENI. The CDR3 is made up of 15 amino acids. Unmatched junction bases numbered 8, after V lost 5 bases and J lost 7 bases. The CDR3 bases are TGTGCCAGCTCAGAGGGACAGCTGGAGAATTCACCCCTCCACTTT. Residues: CASSEGQLENSPLHF.

This chain links TRBV28 with TRBJ2-1; no clear D gene. Trimming stripped 4 bases from V and 10 bases from J, with 17 bases between. Per germline, CDR1 MDHEN and CDR2 SYDVKM. The CDR3 runs to 14 residues. The DNA of the CDR3 is TGTGCCAGCAGTTCTTTACACAATGGGGAAGAGCAGTTCTTC. Protein sequence: CASSSLHNGEEQFF. The full variable domain, completed using reference TRBV28 and TRBJ2-1, is DVKVTQSSRYLVKRTGEKVFLECVQDMDHENMFWYRQDPGLGLRLIYFSYDVKMKEKGDIPEGYSVSREKKERFSLILESASTNQTSMYLCASSSLHNGEEQFFGPGTRLTVL.

This clonotype came up a few times. V usage is TRBV10-3 and J usage is TRBJ2-1; the D gene is possibly TRBD2 (5 bases). Germline V gene lookup returns CDR1 ENHRY and CDR2 SYGVKD. Trimming cost V 11 bases and J 2 bases, with 16 bases left between them. The CDR3 totals 14 residues. For the CDR3, the DNA is TGTGCCTCCTCGGCGGGCAGACCCTACAATGAGCAGTTCTTC. Translating gives CASSAGRPYNEQFF.

The genes are TRBV27 and TRBJ2-2; 7 bases are a match to TRBD1. There are 13 residues in the CDR3. Trimming at V came to 10 bases and at J to 5 bases, leaving 7 bases not matched to a gene. The germline V gene encodes CDR1 MNHEY and CDR2 SMNVEV (reference sequence). Here the CDR3 DNA reads TGTGCCACCACGACAGGGAAAACCGGGGAGCTGTTTTTT. As protein: CATTTGKTGELFF.

The sample holds many counts of this clonotype. The V and J genes are TRBV20-1 and TRBJ2-7; the D is unclear. Germline lookup yields CDR1 DFQATT and CDR2 SNEGSKA (reference sequence). The CDR3 totals 13 residues. The V and J ends lost 6 bases and 0 bases respectively, with 12 bases between them. The CDR3 nucleotides are TGCAGTGCCCTCCAAGACATCTCCTACGAGCAGTACTTC. As protein: CSALQDISYEQYF.

This clonotype was counted ten times or more. The chain carries TRBV29-1 and TRBJ2-3, with D hard to call. The germline V and J ends were trimmed by 3 bases and 0 bases, with 7 bases remaining between them. Looked up from germline, CDR1 is SQVTM and CDR2 is ANQGSEA. CDR3 size: 13 residues. CDR3 sequence (DNA): TGCAGCGTTGATTCACCTAGCACAGATACGCAGTATTTT. It codes for CSVDSPSTDTQYF.